These 19 T cell receptor beta chains came from one sample sequenced in a study of blood T cell repertoires in COVID-19. Only in-frame clones appear in the TCRdb table, and some are missing; sequencing was by immunoSEQ multiplex PCR. The data show roughly 150,000 clones, 79% seen once. Source material: PBMCs or T cells enriched from blood (not recorded which). Receptor source: an older woman in a cohort exposed to, infected with or recovered from COVID-19 (not recorded which).

The gene calls are TRBV5-1 and TRBJ1-4; 7 bases agree with TRBD1. Germline trimming cut 0 bases from V and 4 bases from J; bases unmatched to any gene: 3. Germline V gene data show CDR1 as SGHRS and CDR2 as YFSETQ. The CDR3 sequence is 15 residues long. The CDR3 sequence: CASSLGGQINEKLFF. Here the CDR3 DNA reads TGCGCCAGCAGCTTGGGGGGACAGATTAATGAAAAACTGTTTTTT.

The chain joins TRBV10-3 to TRBJ2-1; 9 bases map to TRBD1. The germline gives CDR1 ENHRY, CDR2 SYGVKD. J gave up 6 bases and V 10 bases, and 16 bases lay outside the gene matches. The CDR3 sequence is 16 residues long. CDR3 DNA: TGTGCCACCTCCTCAGGGACAGGGAATTTAATCAATGAGCAGTTCTTC. Translation: CATSSGTGNLINEQFF.

V gene TRBV7-9 combines with J gene TRBJ1-1, with no clear D. The CDR3 covers 13 residues. Between the trimmed V and J ends, which lost 3 bases and 5 bases, there was a span of 10 bases. Germline V gives CDR1 SEHNR, CDR2 FQNEAQ (reference sequence). CDR3 in DNA: TGTGCCAGCAGCTTGCATGAGGTGACTGAAGCTTTCTTT. Protein product: CASSLHEVTEAFF.

As regards this clone: The junction differs from germline at one of its ends, possibly a read error. The CDR3 region is CASSPLATSGPGTQYF. CDR3 coding DNA: TGTGCTAGCAGCCCCCTTGCGACTAGCGGTCCCGGTACGCAGTATTTT. The chain links TRBV7-7 to TRBJ2-3, with 9 bases lining up with TRBD2. CDR1 SSHAT and CDR2 FNYEAQ come from the germline V gene (reference sequence). This CDR3 comprises 16 residues.

The V and J genes are TRBV28 and TRBJ1-5; D not certain. Germline V gene sequence: CDR1 MDHEN, CDR2 SYDVKM. The CDR3 is 14 residues long. Trimming pared 7 bases from V and 2 bases from J, leaving 12 bases between. CDR3 nucleotide sequence: TGTGCCAGCATCGGGAGGGCCGGCAATCAGCCCCAGCATTTT. Its protein product is CASIGRAGNQPQHF.

The genes are TRBV5-5 and TRBJ2-7; TRBD1 agrees at 8 bases. J gave up 4 bases and V 0 bases, and 6 bases lay outside the gene matches. Germline lookup yields CDR1 SGHKS and CDR2 YYEKEE (reference sequence). The CDR3 spans 15 residues. As DNA, the CDR3 is TGTGCCAGCAGCTTGGCATGGACAGGGTTTTACGAGCAGTACTTC. Its translation: CASSLAWTGFYEQYF.

The genes are TRBV5-4 and TRBJ1-1; 10 nucleotides line up with TRBD1. Germline V lookup: CDR1 SGHNT, CDR2 YYREEE (reference sequence). J gave up 5 bases and V 3 bases, and 4 bases lay outside the gene matches. CDR3 length: 14 residues. CDR3 amino acids: CASSWAGQGTEAFF. The CDR3 DNA sequence: TGTGCCAGCAGCTGGGCGGGACAGGGGACTGAAGCTTTCTTT.

The chain carries TRBV11-3 and TRBJ2-5, with 7 nucleotides matching TRBD2. Germline V gives CDR1 SGHNT, CDR2 YENEEA. V shed 4 bases and J 1 base; nucleotides not matched to a gene: 0. The CDR3 sequence is 13 residues long. CDR3 loop: CASSSSGQETQYF. The CDR3, as DNA: TGTGCCAGCAGCTCTAGCGGCCAAGAGACCCAGTACTTC.

J is TRBJ1-1 and V is TRBV5-1; no clear D. The V end lost 0 bases, the J end lost 0 bases, and 15 bases lay between the germline ends. In germline, CDR1 is SGHRS, CDR2 YFSETQ. The CDR3 runs 17 residues. The CDR3 nucleotides are TGCGCCAGCAGCTTGGGTCCCCAGGCCTTCATGAACACTGAAGCTTTCTTT. Amino acids: CASSLGPQAFMNTEAFF. Filled out from reference TRBV5-1 and TRBJ1-1, the complete variable domain reads KAGVTQTPRYLIKTRGQQVTLSCSPISGHRSVSWYQQTPGQGLQFLFEYFSETQRNKGNFPGRFSGRQFSNSRSEMNVSTLELGDSALYLCASSLGPQAFMNTEAFFGQGTRLTVV.

The DNA of the CDR3 is TGTGCCACCAGCAGAGAGGGGGCACAGGAGCAGTTCTTC. Encoded protein: CATSREGAQEQFF. The chain uses TRBV15 and TRBJ2-1, with D tentatively TRBD1 (6 bases). This CDR3 region has 13 residues. Trimming took 0 bases from V and 10 from J, leaving 10 bases between them. CDR1 is LNHNV, CDR2 YYDKDF, per germline (reference sequence).

This chain links TRBV12-3 or TRBV12-4 with TRBJ2-7; no clear D. The CDR3 is 11 residues long. V shed 2 bases and J shed 5 bases, with 4 bases lying between them. The CDR3 reads CASSLSHEQYF. CDR3 coding DNA: TGTGCCAGCAGTTTAAGCCACGAGCAGTACTTC.

This chain joins TRBV5-6 and TRBJ2-1; TRBD1 matches at 7 bases. V was clipped by 3 bases and J by 7 bases; unmatched bases: 10. This CDR3 contains 15 residues. Germline V gives CDR1 SGHDT, CDR2 YYEEEE. DNA for the CDR3: TGTGCCAGCAGCTCAACAGGGGTACCGGGGAATGAGCAGTTCTTC. Translation gives CASSSTGVPGNEQFF.

This chain links TRBV4-1 with TRBJ2-1; 10 nucleotides match TRBD1. The V segment lost 1 base and the J segment 4 bases; nucleotides outside the gene matches: 4. Germline lookup yields CDR1 MGHRA and CDR2 YSYEKL. The CDR3 contains 16 residues. CDR3: CASSQGQGAGYNEQFF. CDR3 DNA sequence: TGCGCCAGCAGCCAAGGACAGGGGGCCGGATACAATGAGCAGTTCTTC.

V is TRBV2 and J is TRBJ2-6, with TRBD2 as a possible D gene (5 bases). The V and J ends lost 8 bases and 0 bases respectively, with 8 bases between them. Germline CDR1 reads SNHLY; CDR2 reads FYNNEI. This CDR3 region has 14 residues. CDR3 nucleotide sequence: TGTGCCAGCCGGGAACTCTCTGGGGCCAACGTCCTGACTTTC. Protein sequence: CASRELSGANVLTF.

The chain joins TRBV19 to TRBJ1-5, with a possible D match to TRBD1 (6 bases). This CDR3 has 14 amino acids. The germline V and J ends were trimmed by 4 bases and 9 bases, with 16 bases remaining between them. The germline V gene has CDR1 LNHDA and CDR2 SQIVND (reference sequence). CDR3 protein: CASSTFTGPGPQHF. The CDR3 bases are TGTGCCAGTAGTACCTTTACAGGGCCCGGGCCCCAGCATTTT.

This chain links TRBV24-1 with TRBJ2-7; D perhaps matches TRBD2 (6 bases). Trimming pared 9 bases from V and 5 bases from J, leaving 16 bases between. CDR1 KGHDR and CDR2 SFDVKD come from the germline V gene. The CDR3 consists of 13 residues. As DNA, the CDR3 is TGTGCCACCGCGGGATCCCAAGCCCACGAGCAGTACTTC. Its translation is CATAGSQAHEQYF.

This chain uses TRBV27 with TRBJ1-1, with D maybe TRBD1 (5 bases). The germline gives CDR1 MNHEY, CDR2 SMNVEV (reference sequence). The CDR3 loop spans 15 amino acids. With 5 bases removed from V and 10 bases from J, the gap between germline ends came to 23 bases. The CDR3: CASSPQLAAVRGAFF. CDR3 bases: TGTGCCAGCAGTCCCCAACTGGCGGCCGTTAGGGGAGCTTTCTTT.

V gene TRBV9 combines with J gene TRBJ1-1; tentative D call: TRBD1 (5 bases). Germline assignment: CDR1 SGDLS and CDR2 YYNGEE. Trimming took off 5 bases at V and 5 bases at J, with 16 bases between the two ends. The CDR3 totals 14 residues. The CDR3 DNA reads as TGTGCCAGCAGACCCCCGGCCCGGGGGACTGAAGCTTTCTTT. It translates to CASRPPARGTEAFF.

The chain carries TRBV3-1 (or the pseudogene TRBV3-2) and TRBJ1-6; D is undetermined. V lost 2 bases and J 7 bases, leaving 15 bases between the germline ends. This CDR3 contains 16 residues. Germline values: CDR1 LGHDT, CDR2 YNNKEL (reference sequence). The DNA for the CDR3 is TGTGCCAGCAGCCAATTATTCGACATTGACAATTCACCCCTCCACTTT. It specifies CASSQLFDIDNSPLHF.